This entry lists 15 T cell receptor beta chains sequenced from one sample in a study of CD8+CD57+ T cells in acquired aplastic anemia. Those patients picked for sequencing had displayed CD8+CD57+ cell expansion on flow cytometry. Profiling of TCR beta VDJ combinations and CDR3 sequences used genomic DNA as template. A single record per CDR3 protein comes from TCRdb applying MiXCR to the reads. The data show 150,000 to 170,000 distinct CDR3 sequences, about 54% seen once. Sequencing input: sorted CD4+, CD8+, or CD8+CD57+ T cells (not recorded which) from PBMCs. The source is a human donor with aplastic anemia.

This clonotype has at least ten counts. The chain employs TRBV27 and TRBJ2-7; 11 bases line up with TRBD1. J gave up 6 bases and V 5 bases, and 6 bases lay outside the gene matches. Germline-derived CDR1 and CDR2 are MNHEY and SMNVEV (reference sequence). This CDR3 spans 14 amino acids. This CDR3 is CASSNSGTGGEQYF. The CDR3 nucleotides are TGTGCCAGCAGTAACTCCGGGACAGGGGGCGAGCAGTACTTC.

A remark on this clonotype: Relative to the germline gene, one junction end is altered; a read error may explain this. The chain links TRBV6-4 to TRBJ2-1, with D hard to call. From germline, CDR1 is MRHNA and CDR2 SNTAGT. CDR3 length equals 12 residues. The CDR3 bases are TGTACCAGCAGAGACTCCTACAATGAGCAGTTCTTC. Protein sequence: CTSRDSYNEQFF.

This clonotype was counted once. V usage is TRBV7-8 and J usage is TRBJ1-5; D remains unclear. The germline V gene encodes CDR1 SGHVS and CDR2 FQNEAQ. The CDR3 has 14 residues. V lost 5 bases and J 4 bases, leaving 12 bases between the germline ends. The chain's CDR3 is CASSHHNNNQPQHF. In DNA, the CDR3 is TGTGCCAGCAGCCATCATAACAATAATCAGCCCCAGCATTTT.

This clonotype was seen ten or more times. This sequence joins TRBV14 and TRBJ2-1; D remains ambiguous. Trimming removed 1 base from V and 4 bases from J, with 11 bases in between. This CDR3 region has 15 residues. Per the germline V gene, CDR1 is SGHDN and CDR2 is FVKESK. CDR3 protein: CASSQGALRYNEQFF. The CDR3 DNA sequence: TGTGCCAGCAGCCAAGGGGCCTTGCGGTACAATGAGCAGTTCTTC.

Of note for this clonotype: The junction does not match germline at one end; this may be a read error. This chain links TRBV5-1 with TRBJ2-1, with 9 bases that match TRBD1. CDR3 size: 16 residues. Germline CDR1 is SGHRS and CDR2 is YFSETQ. CDR3 DNA: TGCGCCAGCAGCCCTGCCAGGACAGGGGCCTACAATGAGCGGTTCTTC. It specifies CASSPARTGAYNERFF.

Only a few counts were recorded for this clonotype. The chain has TRBV7-8 and TRBJ1-1; D remains ambiguous. Trimming pared 4 bases from V and 0 bases from J, leaving 6 bases between. CDR1 is SGHVS and CDR2 is FQNEAQ in the germline V gene. This CDR3 comprises 13 residues. The CDR3 region is CASSSLMNTEAFF. The CDR3 DNA is TGTGCCAGCAGCTCCCTGATGAACACTGAAGCTTTCTTT.

This clonotype turned up a few times. This rearrangement joins TRBV20-1 to TRBJ1-2, with no clear D. Germline CDR1 and CDR2: DFQATT and SNEGSKA (reference sequence). The ends were cut back, 0 bases at V and 1 base at J, with 6 bases in the middle. The CDR3 sequence is 13 residues long. CDR3 amino acids: CSARDAVNYGYTF. In DNA, the CDR3 is TGCAGTGCTAGAGATGCAGTTAACTATGGCTACACCTTC.

The V call is TRBV29-1, the J call TRBJ1-1; no clear D gene. Germline V gives CDR1 SQVTM, CDR2 ANQGSEA. Trimming removed 4 bases from V and 5 bases from J, with 8 bases in between. The CDR3 spans 11 residues. The CDR3: CSVALLTEAFF. The CDR3 bases are TGCAGCGTTGCCTTATTGACTGAAGCTTTCTTT.

This clonotype has at least ten counts. As DNA, the CDR3 is TGTGCCAGCAGTCCTCGACCGTTCTCCTACGAGCAGTACTTC. Amino acids: CASSPRPFSYEQYF. The chain links TRBV27 to TRBJ2-7; unclear D gene. CDR3 length: 14 residues. Trimming left V 5 bases short and J 0 bases short, with 11 bases between. Germline assignment: CDR1 MNHEY and CDR2 SMNVEV (reference sequence).

The chain recombines TRBV24-1 with TRBJ2-1; 7 nucleotides line up with TRBD1. Germline assignment: CDR1 KGHDR and CDR2 SFDVKD. The CDR3 loop spans 15 amino acids. V trimming: 4 bases; J trimming: 3 bases; junction bases outside the gene matches: 5. The chain's CDR3 is CATSDLQGDYNEQFF. The CDR3 coding sequence is TGTGCCACCAGTGACCTCCAGGGGGACTACAATGAGCAGTTCTTC.

This clonotype came up many times. The chain links TRBV5-5 to TRBJ2-7; TRBD1 agrees at 7 bases. J lost 3 bases, V lost 0 bases, and 6 bases had no gene match. This CDR3 has 15 amino acids. Germline values: CDR1 SGHKS, CDR2 YYEKEE (reference sequence). CDR3: CASSLGSGGSYEQYF. The CDR3 DNA is TGTGCCAGCAGCTTGGGGTCAGGGGGAAGCTACGAGCAGTACTTC.

The chain carries TRBV15 and TRBJ2-1; 7 nucleotides line up with TRBD1. The CDR3 runs 18 residues. Looked up from germline, CDR1 is LNHNV and CDR2 is YYDKDF (reference sequence). V dropped 1 base and J dropped 3; count of bases not matched to a gene: 12. CDR3 in amino acids: CATSRARERQGDYNEQFF. The CDR3 nucleotides are TGTGCCACCAGCAGAGCCCGGGAAAGACAGGGAGACTACAATGAGCAGTTCTTC.

Worth noting for this clonotype: This may come from a read error, since a much larger clone is one base off. Likely a read error: the CDR3 ends without its conserved phenylalanine or tryptophan. J is TRBJ1-5 and V is TRBV5-6, with 8 positions matching TRBD1. The CDR3 is 14 amino acids. CDR1 is SGHDT and CDR2 is YYEEEE in the germline V gene. V trimming: 0 bases; J trimming: 6 bases; junction bases outside the gene matches: 2. The DNA of the CDR3 is TGTGCCAGCAGCTTGGGACAGGGGTCTCAGCCCCAGCATCTT. Its translation: CASSLGQGSQPQHL.

This clonotype appeared a few times. The chain combines TRBV7-3 with TRBJ1-2; TRBD1 might be the D (5 bases). The V end was cut by 2 bases, the J end by 6 bases, with 10 bases between. CDR3 length: 13 residues. Germline values: CDR1 SGHTA, CDR2 FQGTGA. The CDR3 DNA reads as TGTGCCAGCAGCTTAGGGCCGGGGGATGGCTACACCTTC. This translates into CASSLGPGDGYTF.

V is TRBV7-6 and J is TRBJ2-5; 14 bases are a match to TRBD2. This CDR3 contains 20 residues. Losses at the gene ends were 0 bases for V and 4 bases for J; bases not matched to a gene: 13. The germline CDR1 and CDR2 sequences are SGHVS and FNYEAQ. This chain's CDR3 is CASSLARGRLAGGQRETQYF. CDR3 sequence (DNA): TGTGCCAGCAGCTTAGCGCGAGGAAGACTAGCGGGGGGGCAGAGAGAGACCCAGTACTTC.